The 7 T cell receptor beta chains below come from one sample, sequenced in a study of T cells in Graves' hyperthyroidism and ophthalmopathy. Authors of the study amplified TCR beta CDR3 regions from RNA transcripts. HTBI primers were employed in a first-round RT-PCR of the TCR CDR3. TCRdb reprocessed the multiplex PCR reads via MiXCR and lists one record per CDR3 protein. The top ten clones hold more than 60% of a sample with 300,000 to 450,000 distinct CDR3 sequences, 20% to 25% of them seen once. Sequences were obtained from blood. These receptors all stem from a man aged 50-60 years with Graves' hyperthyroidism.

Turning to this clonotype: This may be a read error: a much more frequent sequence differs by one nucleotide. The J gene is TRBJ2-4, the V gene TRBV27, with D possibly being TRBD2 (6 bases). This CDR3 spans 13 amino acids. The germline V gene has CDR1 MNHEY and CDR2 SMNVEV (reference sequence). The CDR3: CASSRRAKNIQCF. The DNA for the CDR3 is TGTGCCAGCAGTAGGAGGGCCAAAAACATTCAGTGCTTC.

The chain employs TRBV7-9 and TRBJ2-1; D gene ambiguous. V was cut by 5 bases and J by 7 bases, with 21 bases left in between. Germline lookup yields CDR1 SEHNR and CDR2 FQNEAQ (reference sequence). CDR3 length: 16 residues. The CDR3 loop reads CASSRSVGLNWNEQFF. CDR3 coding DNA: TGTGCCAGCAGCCGGTCCGTAGGATTAAACTGGAATGAGCAGTTCTTC.

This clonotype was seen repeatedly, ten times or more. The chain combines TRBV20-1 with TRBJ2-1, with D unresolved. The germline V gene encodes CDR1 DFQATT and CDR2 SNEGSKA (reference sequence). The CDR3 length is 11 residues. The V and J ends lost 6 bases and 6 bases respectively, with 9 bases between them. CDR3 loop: CSAQLRNEQFF. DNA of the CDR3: TGCAGTGCCCAACTTCGCAATGAGCAGTTCTTC.

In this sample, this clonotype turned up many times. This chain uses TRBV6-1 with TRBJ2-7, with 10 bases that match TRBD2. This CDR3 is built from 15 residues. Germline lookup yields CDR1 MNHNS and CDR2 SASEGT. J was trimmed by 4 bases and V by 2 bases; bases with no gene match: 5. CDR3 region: CASSETMGLAYEQYF. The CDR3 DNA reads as TGTGCCAGCAGTGAAACAATGGGACTAGCGTACGAGCAGTACTTC.

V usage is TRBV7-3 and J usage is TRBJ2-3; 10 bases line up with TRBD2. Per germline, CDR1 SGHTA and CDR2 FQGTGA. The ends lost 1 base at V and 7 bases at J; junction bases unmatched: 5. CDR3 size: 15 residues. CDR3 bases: TGTGCCAGCAGCTTAAGTCCAGCGGGGGGGAATACGCAGTATTTT. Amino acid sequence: CASSLSPAGGNTQYF.

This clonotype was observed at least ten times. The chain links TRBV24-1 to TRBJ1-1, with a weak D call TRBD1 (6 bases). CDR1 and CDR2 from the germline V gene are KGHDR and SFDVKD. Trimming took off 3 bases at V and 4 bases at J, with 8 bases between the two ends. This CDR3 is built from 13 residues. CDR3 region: CATSDGGRTEAFF. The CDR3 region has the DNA TGTGCCACCAGTGATGGGGGGCGCACTGAAGCTTTCTTT.

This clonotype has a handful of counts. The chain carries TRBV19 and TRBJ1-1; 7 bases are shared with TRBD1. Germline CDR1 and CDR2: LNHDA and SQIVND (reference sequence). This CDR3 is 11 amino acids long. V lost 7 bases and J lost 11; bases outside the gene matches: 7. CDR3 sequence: CASTLGQEAFF. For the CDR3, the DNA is TGTGCCAGTACCCTAGGACAGGAGGCTTTCTTT.